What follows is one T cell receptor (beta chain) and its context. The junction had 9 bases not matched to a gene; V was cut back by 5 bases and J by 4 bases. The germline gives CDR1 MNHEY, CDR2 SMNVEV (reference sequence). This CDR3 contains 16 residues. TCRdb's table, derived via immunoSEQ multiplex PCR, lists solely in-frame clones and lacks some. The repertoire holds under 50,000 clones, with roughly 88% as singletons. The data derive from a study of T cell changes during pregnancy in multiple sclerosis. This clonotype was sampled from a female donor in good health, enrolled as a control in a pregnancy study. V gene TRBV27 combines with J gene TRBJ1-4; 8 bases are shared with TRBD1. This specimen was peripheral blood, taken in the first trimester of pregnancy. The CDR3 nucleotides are TGTGCCAGCAGTCTGACAGGGGTGAAGGGTAATGAAAAACTGTTTTTT. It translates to CASSLTGVKGNEKLFF.